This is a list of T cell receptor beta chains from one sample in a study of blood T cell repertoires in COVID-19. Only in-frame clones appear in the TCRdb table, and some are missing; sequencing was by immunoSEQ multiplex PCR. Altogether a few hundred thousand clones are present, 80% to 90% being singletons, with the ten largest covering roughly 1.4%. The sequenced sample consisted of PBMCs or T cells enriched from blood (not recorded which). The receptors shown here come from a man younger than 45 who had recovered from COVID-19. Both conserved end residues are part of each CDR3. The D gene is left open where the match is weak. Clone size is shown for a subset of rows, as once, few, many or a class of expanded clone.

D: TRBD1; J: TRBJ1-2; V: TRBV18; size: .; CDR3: CASSPPSQGDYGYTF; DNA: TGTGCCAGCTCACCACCGTCGCAGGGGGACTATGGCTACACCTTC
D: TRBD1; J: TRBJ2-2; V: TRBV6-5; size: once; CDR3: CASHRDRVAGELFF; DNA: TGTGCCAGCCACCGGGACAGGGTGGCCGGGGAGCTGTTTTTT
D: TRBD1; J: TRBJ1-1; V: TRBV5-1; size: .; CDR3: CASRGIIRDRVNTEAFF; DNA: TGCGCCAGCAGGGGGATTATCCGGGACAGGGTTAACACTGAAGCTTTCTTT
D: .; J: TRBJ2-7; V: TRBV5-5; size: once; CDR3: CASSSTVRGLISSSYEQYF; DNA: TGTGCCAGCAGTTCCACTGTGCGGGGGCTTATAAGCAGCTCCTACGAGCAGTACTTC
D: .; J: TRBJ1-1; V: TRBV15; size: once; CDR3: CATSSMRNTEAFF; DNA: TGTGCCACCAGCAGTATGAGGAACACTGAAGCTTTCTTT
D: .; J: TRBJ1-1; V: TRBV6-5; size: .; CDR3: CASSYSAGAEAFF; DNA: TGTGCCAGCAGTTACTCGGCAGGTGCTGAAGCTTTCTTT
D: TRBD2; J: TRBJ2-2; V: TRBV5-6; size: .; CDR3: CASSSGPGTTHTGELFF; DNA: TGTGCCAGCAGCTCTGGGCCCGGGACTACGCACACCGGGGAGCTGTTTTTT
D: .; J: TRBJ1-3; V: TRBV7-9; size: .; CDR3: CASSLTANDGNTIYF; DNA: TGTGCCAGCAGCCTGACTGCTAACGATGGAAACACCATATATTTT
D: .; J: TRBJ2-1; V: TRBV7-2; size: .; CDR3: CASIPPTGSYNEQFF; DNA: TGTGCCAGCATCCCCCCGACAGGATCCTACAATGAGCAGTTCTTC
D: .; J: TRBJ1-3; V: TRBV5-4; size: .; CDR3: CASSPGLGRTTSGNTIYF; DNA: TGTGCCAGCAGCCCCGGCTTGGGCAGAACCACCTCTGGAAACACCATATATTTT
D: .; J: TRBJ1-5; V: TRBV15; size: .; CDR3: CATSRDSSLGIQPQHF; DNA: TGTGCCACCAGCAGAGATAGCAGTCTAGGTATTCAGCCCCAGCATTTT
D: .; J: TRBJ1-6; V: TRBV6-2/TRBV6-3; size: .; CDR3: CASSYSGRRDSPLHF; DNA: TGTGCCAGCAGTTACTCGGGCCGCCGCGATTCACCCCTCCACTTT
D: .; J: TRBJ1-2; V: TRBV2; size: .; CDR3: CASSVQSTWGYTF; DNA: TGTGCCAGCAGCGTACAGTCCACCTGGGGCTACACCTTC
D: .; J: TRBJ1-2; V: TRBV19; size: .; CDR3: CASSIGRQAVGDGYTF; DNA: TGTGCCAGTAGTATAGGTCGGCAGGCAGTAGGGGATGGCTACACCTTC
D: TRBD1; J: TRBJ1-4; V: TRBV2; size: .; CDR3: CASSGTGGMRDEKLFF; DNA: TGTGCCAGCAGTGGGACAGGGGGGATGAGAGATGAAAAACTGTTTTTT
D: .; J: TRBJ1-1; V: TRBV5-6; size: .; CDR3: CASSLPENMNTEAFF; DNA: TGTGCCAGCAGCTTGCCCGAAAACATGAACACTGAAGCTTTCTTT
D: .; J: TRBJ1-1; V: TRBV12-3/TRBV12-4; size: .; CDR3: CASSLSAEAFF; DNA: TGTGCCAGCAGTTTGTCGGCTGAAGCTTTCTTT
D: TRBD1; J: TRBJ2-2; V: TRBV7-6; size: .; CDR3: CASGRDRGLKNTGELFF; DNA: TGTGCCAGCGGACGGGACAGGGGACTTAAGAACACCGGGGAGCTGTTTTTT
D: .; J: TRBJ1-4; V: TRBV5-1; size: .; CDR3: CASSASGGGTREKLFF; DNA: TGCGCCAGCAGCGCGTCGGGCGGGGGCACGAGGGAAAAACTGTTTTTT
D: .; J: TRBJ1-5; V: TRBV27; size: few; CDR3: CASSSQGGPQHF; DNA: TGTGCCAGCAGTTCTCAGGGTGGGCCCCAGCATTTT
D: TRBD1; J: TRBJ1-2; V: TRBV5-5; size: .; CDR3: CASSPPGTVNYGYTF; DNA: TGTGCCAGCAGCCCTCCCGGGACAGTCAACTATGGCTACACCTTC
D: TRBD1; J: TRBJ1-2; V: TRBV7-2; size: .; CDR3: CASSRQGAWGYTF; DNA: TGTGCCAGCAGTCGCCAGGGGGCGTGGGGCTACACCTTC
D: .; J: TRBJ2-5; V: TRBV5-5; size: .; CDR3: CASSTHSAGGQQETQYF; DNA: TGTGCCAGCAGCACGCACAGTGCGGGGGGACAGCAAGAGACCCAGTACTTC
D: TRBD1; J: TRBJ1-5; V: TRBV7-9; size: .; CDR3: CASSLTGKGANQPQHF; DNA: TGTGCCAGCAGCTTAACAGGGAAGGGGGCCAATCAGCCCCAGCATTTT
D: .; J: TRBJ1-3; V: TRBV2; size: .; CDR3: CASSGERSGNTIYF; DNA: TGTGCCAGCAGTGGAGAGAGGTCCGGAAACACCATATATTTT
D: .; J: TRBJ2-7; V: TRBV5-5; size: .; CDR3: CASSLSGFVSYEQYF; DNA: TGTGCCAGCAGCCTTTCCGGGTTCGTCTCCTACGAGCAGTACTTC
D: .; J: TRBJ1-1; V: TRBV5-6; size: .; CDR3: CASSLAAGTGTEAFF; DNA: TGTGCCAGCAGCTTGGCGGCGGGCACAGGGACTGAAGCTTTCTTT
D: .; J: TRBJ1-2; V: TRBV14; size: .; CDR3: CASSPVPRYGYTF; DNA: TGTGCCAGCAGCCCGGTCCCGCGCTATGGCTACACCTTC
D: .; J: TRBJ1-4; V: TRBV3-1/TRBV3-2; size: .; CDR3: CASSRAGRAEKLFF; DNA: TGTGCCAGCAGCCGAGCGGGCAGGGCCGAAAAACTGTTTTTT
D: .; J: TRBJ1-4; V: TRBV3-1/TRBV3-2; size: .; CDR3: CASSRTETNEKLFF; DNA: TGTGCCAGCAGCCGGACAGAGACGAATGAAAAACTGTTTTTT
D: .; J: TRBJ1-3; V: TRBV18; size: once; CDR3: CASSRTGLGNTIYF; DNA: TGTGCCAGCTCACGTACAGGGCTCGGAAACACCATATATTTT